Listed here are 27 T cell receptor beta chains from one sample, sequenced in a study of blood T cell repertoires in COVID-19. Produced via immunoSEQ multiplex PCR; TCRdb's table is partial and in-frame only. Among 120,000 or so clones listed, about four fifths were seen once. Sequenced sample: peripheral blood. The source of these receptors is a middle-aged man with active or convalescent COVID-19.

The V call is TRBV9, the J call TRBJ1-6; D gene uncertain. Trimming took 0 bases from V and 8 from J, leaving 9 bases between them. The germline V gene encodes CDR1 SGDLS and CDR2 YYNGEE. The CDR3 runs to 14 residues. CDR3 nucleotide sequence: TGTGCCAGCAGCGTAGTTAGCGTGGATTCACCCCTCCACTTT. Its translation: CASSVVSVDSPLHF.

The rearrangement links TRBV6-5 to TRBJ1-1, with 7 bases matching TRBD1. CDR1 and CDR2 from the germline V gene are MNHEY and SVGAGI. CDR3 length: 15 amino acids. Trimming cost V 0 bases and J 5 bases; bases outside gene matches: 6. The CDR3 sequence: CASSYSVTGVTEAFF. The CDR3 nucleotides read TGTGCCAGCAGTTACTCAGTAACAGGGGTTACTGAAGCTTTCTTT.

The chain joins TRBV7-9 to TRBJ2-1, with a weak D call TRBD1 (5 bases). V lost 5 bases and J lost 7, with 9 bases in between. CDR3 size: 12 residues. The germline V gene has CDR1 SEHNR and CDR2 FQNEAQ (reference sequence). CDR3 sequence: CASSPDKNEQFF. For the CDR3, the DNA is TGTGCCAGCAGCCCGGACAAAAATGAGCAGTTCTTC.

The chain carries TRBV19 and TRBJ1-5; 8 nucleotides match TRBD1. V dropped 2 bases and J dropped 4; count of bases not matched to a gene: 1. Germline CDR1 reads LNHDA; CDR2 reads SQIVND (reference sequence). This CDR3 contains 14 residues. CDR3 residues: CASSIQGANQPQHF. The CDR3 DNA reads as TGTGCCAGTAGTATACAGGGGGCAAATCAGCCCCAGCATTTT.

The V gene is TRBV4-1, the J gene TRBJ1-2, with D possibly being TRBD1 (6 bases). Between the trimmed V and J ends, which lost 1 base and 0 bases, there was a span of 18 bases. The CDR3 runs to 18 residues. CDR1 is MGHRA and CDR2 is YSYEKL in the germline V gene. The CDR3 DNA reads as TGCGCCAGCAGCCAAGGGGGGCCGCCCGAGGGGACTAACTATGGCTACACCTTC. Residues: CASSQGGPPEGTNYGYTF.

This clone showed up just once. The rearrangement links TRBV10-3 to TRBJ1-1, with D perhaps TRBD1 (5 bases). V gave up 7 bases and J gave up 1 base, with 13 bases separating them. This CDR3 is 14 amino acids long. CDR1 is ENHRY and CDR2 is SYGVKD in the germline V gene. In nucleotides, the CDR3 is TGTGCCATCAAGCAGGGTATCGGGAACACTGAAGCTTTCTTT. Translation gives CAIKQGIGNTEAFF.

The chain joins TRBV19 to TRBJ1-1; 12 nucleotides agree with TRBD1. V was pared by 3 bases and J by 0 bases, with 11 bases of the junction left unmatched. Germline CDR1 LNHDA, CDR2 SQIVND (reference sequence). The length of the CDR3 is 19 residues. The CDR3 sequence: CASSMESKGTGGLNTEAFF. DNA of the CDR3: TGTGCCAGTAGTATGGAATCGAAGGGGACAGGGGGCCTGAACACTGAAGCTTTCTTT.

Details on this clone: The limits of the CDR3 on the DNA are not certain, so only TCRdb's listed CDR3 is given. The chain couples TRBV5-1 to TRBJ2-7; the table's TRBD1 call for D was not verified on the DNA. A total of 15 residues make up the CDR3, ends included. CDR1 is SGHRS and CDR2 is YFSETQ in the germline V gene. The CDR3: CASSFGTGTSEPEYF.

This clone appeared once. J is TRBJ2-3 and V is TRBV2, with a weak D call TRBD2 (6 bases). The CDR3 loop spans 13 amino acids. V shed 11 bases and J shed 4 bases, with 16 bases lying between them. CDR1 is SNHLY, CDR2 FYNNEI, per germline. CDR3 nucleotides: TGTGCCGGGAGGAGGGAGGTCTCAGATACGCAGTATTTT. Protein product: CAGRREVSDTQYF.

V usage is TRBV27 and J usage is TRBJ1-2; D not certain. CDR3 size: 14 residues. From germline, CDR1 is MNHEY and CDR2 SMNVEV (reference sequence). V gave up 0 bases and J gave up 2 bases, with 7 bases separating them. In nucleotides, the CDR3 is TGTGCCAGCAGTTTATCGACACGAAACTATGGCTACACCTTC. Translating gives CASSLSTRNYGYTF.

This clone showed up just a few times. The V and J genes are TRBV10-3 and TRBJ2-2; 9 bases line up with TRBD1. CDR1 and CDR2 (germline): ENHRY, SYGVKD. The CDR3 totals 15 residues. Trimming cost V 6 bases and J 5 bases; bases outside gene matches: 7. CDR3 DNA: TGTGCCATCAGCACCGGGACAGGGATGACCGGGGAGCTGTTTTTT. Amino acids: CAISTGTGMTGELFF.

The chain has TRBV7-9 and TRBJ1-5; D is ambiguous. V lost 4 bases, J lost 8 bases, and 15 bases lay in between. The CDR3 covers 14 residues. Germline V gene data show CDR1 as SEHNR and CDR2 as FQNEAQ (reference sequence). The chain's CDR3 is CASSSLRPPEPQHF. In nucleotides, the CDR3 is TGTGCCAGCAGCTCACTGAGGCCTCCGGAGCCCCAGCATTTT.

This clone was seen a few times. The chain has TRBV15 and TRBJ2-5; 7 bases line up with TRBD1. Germline assignment: CDR1 LNHNV and CDR2 YYDKDF (reference sequence). The CDR3 length is 16 residues. Germline trimming cut 1 base from V and 2 bases from J; bases unmatched to any gene: 7. The CDR3 loop reads CATSRGQGSGQETQYF. The DNA of the CDR3 is TGTGCCACCAGCAGAGGACAGGGAAGTGGGCAAGAGACCCAGTACTTC.

V is TRBV7-9 and J is TRBJ2-1; 11 bases agree with TRBD2. The germline V gene has CDR1 SEHNR and CDR2 FQNEAQ (reference sequence). V was clipped by 4 bases and J by 7 bases; unmatched bases: 9. This CDR3 is built from 16 residues. The CDR3 spells CASSSLAGGPGNEQFF. In DNA form, the CDR3 reads TGTGCCAGCAGCTCCTTAGCGGGAGGGCCGGGGAATGAGCAGTTCTTC.

This chain uses TRBV5-5 with TRBJ1-2; D is possibly TRBD1 (5 bases). This CDR3 has 13 amino acids. Germline-derived CDR1 and CDR2 are SGHKS and YYEKEE (reference sequence). V was trimmed by 3 bases and J by 6 bases, leaving 12 bases between them. The CDR3 protein is CASSSTTGDGYTF. In nucleotides, the CDR3 is TGTGCCAGCAGCTCGACCACAGGAGATGGCTACACCTTC. Using reference TRBV5-5 and TRBJ1-2 for the parts outside the CDR3, the full variable domain is DAGVTQSPTHLIKTRGQQVTLRCSPISGHKSVSWYQQVLGQGPQFIFQYYEKEERGRGNFPDRFSARQFPNYSSELNVNALLLGDSALYLCASSSTTGDGYTFGSGTRLTVV.

This clone occurred once. The chain joins TRBV18 to TRBJ2-3; 8 bases align to TRBD1. The CDR3 totals 18 residues. Germline V gives CDR1 KGHSH, CDR2 LQKENI. V lost 4 bases, J lost 5 bases, and 17 bases stayed unmatched. CDR3 in amino acids: CASSRSDRGLVSEDTQYF. Written as DNA, the CDR3 is TGTGCCAGCTCACGGTCCGACAGGGGTCTTGTTTCGGAAGATACGCAGTATTTT.

This chain joins TRBV5-4 and TRBJ1-2; D is uncertain. There are 14 residues in the CDR3. CDR1 is SGHNT and CDR2 is YYREEE in the germline V gene (reference sequence). Trimming took off 4 bases at V and 1 base at J, with 11 bases between the two ends. CDR3 sequence (DNA): TGTGCCAGCAGCGCAGTGGGCAATAACTATGGCTACACCTTC. Residues: CASSAVGNNYGYTF.

The V gene is TRBV11-1, the J gene TRBJ1-6, with a tentative D call TRBD1 (5 bases). With 3 bases removed from V and 5 bases from J, the gap between germline ends came to 8 bases. The CDR3 has 14 residues. Per germline, CDR1 SGHAT and CDR2 FQDESV (reference sequence). The CDR3 DNA reads TGTGCCAGCAGCTTTGGGGCGGATAATTCACCCCTCCACTTT. Protein sequence: CASSFGADNSPLHF.

The chain carries TRBV5-1 and TRBJ2-2; 8 positions agree with TRBD2. J was trimmed by 3 bases and V by 4 bases; bases with no gene match: 8. Germline-derived CDR1 and CDR2 are SGHRS and YFSETQ. The CDR3 consists of 16 residues. DNA of the CDR3: TGCGCCAGCAGCCGGGAGGGGGGCGCGGACACCGGGGAGCTGTTTTTT. It encodes CASSREGGADTGELFF.

J is TRBJ1-6 and V is TRBV2, with 7 bases fitting TRBD1. The junction had 5 bases not matched to a gene; V was cut back by 6 bases and J by 12 bases. Germline-derived CDR1 and CDR2 are SNHLY and FYNNEI. This CDR3 spans 12 amino acids. DNA of the CDR3: TGTGCCAGCAGGGTCCAGGGGGGACCCCTCCACTTT. This encodes CASRVQGGPLHF.

The chain recombines TRBV5-1 with TRBJ1-1; TRBD1 might be the D (6 bases). Trimming stripped 4 bases from V and 1 base from J, with 11 bases between. This CDR3 comprises 14 residues. The germline gives CDR1 SGHRS, CDR2 YFSETQ. The CDR3 bases are TGCGCCAGCAGCCGGGACACCCCGAACACTGAAGCTTTCTTT. Its protein product is CASSRDTPNTEAFF. The full variable domain, rest sourced from reference TRBV5-1 and TRBJ1-1, is KAGVTQTPRYLIKTRGQQVTLSCSPISGHRSVSWYQQTPGQGLQFLFEYFSETQRNKGNFPGRFSGRQFSNSRSEMNVSTLELGDSALYLCASSRDTPNTEAFFGQGTRLTVV.

The rearrangement links TRBV5-4 to TRBJ1-4; D is possibly TRBD1 (6 bases). CDR1 is SGHNT and CDR2 is YYREEE in the germline V gene (reference sequence). V gave up 0 bases and J gave up 5 bases, with 11 bases separating them. This CDR3 has 15 amino acids. Here the CDR3 reads CASSLVGQGNEKLFF. The CDR3, as DNA: TGTGCCAGCAGCTTGGTAGGGCAGGGGAATGAAAAACTGTTTTTT. The full variable domain, in which reference TRBV5-4 and TRBJ1-4 provide the parts outside the CDR3, is ETGVTQSPTHLIKTRGQQVTLRCSSQSGHNTVSWYQQALGQGPQFIFQYYREEENGRGNFPPRFSGLQFPNYSSELNVNALELDDSALYLCASSLVGQGNEKLFFGSGTQLSVL.

This clone has just one count. The chain is built from TRBV6-4 and TRBJ2-1; D is possibly TRBD1 (6 bases). Germline V gene sequence: CDR1 MRHNA, CDR2 SNTAGT. CDR3 length: 13 residues. V was trimmed by 4 bases and J by 15 bases, leaving 19 bases between them. CDR3 amino acids: CASSADDRNPLFF. Written as DNA, the CDR3 is TGTGCCAGCAGTGCGGACGACAGGAATCCCCTGTTCTTC.

The rearrangement joins TRBV27 to TRBJ2-5; D gene uncertain. The V gene's germline CDR1 is MNHEY and CDR2 SMNVEV (reference sequence). V gave up 5 bases and J gave up 0 bases, with 13 bases separating them. CDR3 length: 15 residues. The CDR3 bases are TGTGCCAGCAGTACTAAAGAGTTGTACCAAGAGACCCAGTACTTC. This sequence encodes CASSTKELYQETQYF.

This clone was recorded only once. The chain recombines TRBV19 with TRBJ1-2, with TRBD1 matching 10 bases. The CDR3 totals 15 residues. In germline, CDR1 is LNHDA, CDR2 SQIVND (reference sequence). The V and J ends lost 5 bases and 2 bases, in that order; junction bases with no gene match: 5. CDR3 DNA sequence: TGTGCCAGTAGTTCACCGGGACAGGGGAACTATGGCTACACCTTC. The encoded protein is CASSSPGQGNYGYTF.

The sample holds a few counts of this clone. The chain carries TRBV11-3 and TRBJ2-3; TRBD1 aligns across 8 bases. This CDR3 has 16 residues. With V trimmed by 1 base and J by 0 bases, 3 bases remained unmatched. Germline V gene data show CDR1 as SGHNT and CDR2 as YENEEA. The CDR3 nucleotides are TGTGCCAGCAGCTTAGGGACAGGGATTAGCACAGATACGCAGTATTTT. Translation gives CASSLGTGISTDTQYF.

The chain links TRBV28 to TRBJ2-7, with a possible D match to TRBD1 (6 bases). The CDR3 totals 14 residues. Germline lookup yields CDR1 MDHEN and CDR2 SYDVKM. Trimming pared 1 base from V and 6 bases from J, leaving 13 bases between. In DNA form, the CDR3 reads TGTGCCAGCAGTTTATTGGGGGCGCAAGGCGAGCAGTACTTC. Protein sequence: CASSLLGAQGEQYF. Drawing the rest from reference TRBV28 and TRBJ2-7, the complete variable domain is DVKVTQSSRYLVKRTGEKVFLECVQDMDHENMFWYRQDPGLGLRLIYFSYDVKMKEKGDIPEGYSVSREKKERFSLILESASTNQTSMYLCASSLLGAQGEQYFGPGTRLTVT.